One TCR beta chain is described in this entry. Its antigen remains unknown. This entry belongs to a study of Ad26.COV2.S vaccination and SARS-CoV-2 variants. Whole-study context: The authors gave Ad26.COV2.S intramuscularly, either once or twice 56 days apart.

TCRdb's table, derived via immunoSEQ multiplex PCR, lists solely in-frame clones and lacks some. This sample has about 350,000 clones, with 70% to 90% found just once. Study-wide results and caveats: Vaccine and placebo groups showed comparable non-spike TCR breadth. Once vaccination had occurred, spike-specific CD8+ and CD4+ T cell responses reportedly showed substantial breadth.

The treatment is: over 15 received Ad26.COV2.S at low or high dose, single or two shots; roughly five received placebo; per-sample allocation not given. Collection of the samples took place on day 63 after the first injection of vaccine or placebo. Vaccine was an Ad26 vector expressing Wuhan-strain SARS-CoV-2 spike. Germline loops: CDR1 SGHVS, CDR2 FNYEAQ. This CDR3 comprises 15 residues. The ends were cut back, 3 bases at V and 2 bases at J, with 14 bases in the middle. The chain is built from TRBV7-6 and TRBJ2-7; D perhaps matches TRBD2 (5 bases). The sequenced sample was peripheral blood, obtained in a trial of Ad26.COV2.S vaccine versus placebo. The origin of this receptor is a person between 18 and 60 years old who received the Ad26.COV2.S COVID-19 vaccine or a placebo. The CDR3 loop is CASSFGVGVTYEQYF. The CDR3 region has the DNA TGTGCCAGCAGCTTCGGGGTGGGAGTCACCTACGAGCAGTACTTC.